This TCR beta chain was identified in a study of blood T cells in healthy people across ages. Germline values: CDR1 DFQATT, CDR2 SNEGSKA (reference sequence). CDR3 size: 12 residues. V shed 6 bases and J shed 7 bases, with 15 bases lying between them. For the second PCR, which ran for roughly 6 to 12 cycles, a sample-barcoded 5' primer and a J-beta primer mix were used. TCRdb itself ran the 5' RACE reads through MiXCR, one entry per CDR3 protein. The data contain around 1,000,000 distinct CDR3 sequences, 35% to 40% of them singletons. This clonotype was detected only a few times. Sequenced: blood. The source is a man between 18 and 35 years old in good health. This chain links TRBV20-1 with TRBJ1-1; no clear D gene. CDR3 coding DNA: TGCAGTGCCTCGCACAGCTACTATGAAGCTTTCTTT. Translation gives CSASHSYYEAFF.